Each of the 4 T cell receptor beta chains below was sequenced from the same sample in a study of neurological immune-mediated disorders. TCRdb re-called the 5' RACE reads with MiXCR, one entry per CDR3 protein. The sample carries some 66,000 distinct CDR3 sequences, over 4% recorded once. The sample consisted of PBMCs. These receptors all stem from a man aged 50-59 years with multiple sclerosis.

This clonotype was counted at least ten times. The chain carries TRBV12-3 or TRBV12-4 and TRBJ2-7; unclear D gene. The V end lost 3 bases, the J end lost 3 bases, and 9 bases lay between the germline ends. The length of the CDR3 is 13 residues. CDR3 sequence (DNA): TGTGCCAGCAGTTTCGGTTTGGACTACGAGCAGTACTTC. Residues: CASSFGLDYEQYF.

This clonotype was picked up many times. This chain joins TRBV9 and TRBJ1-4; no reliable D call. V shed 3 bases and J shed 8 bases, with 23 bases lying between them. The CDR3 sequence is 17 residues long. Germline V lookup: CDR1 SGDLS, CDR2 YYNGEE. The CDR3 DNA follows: TGTGCCAGCAGCGAGGGCCCTGGAGGCTTTACTGGGGAAAAACTGTTTTTT. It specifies CASSEGPGGFTGEKLFF.

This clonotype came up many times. The CDR3 DNA reads TGTGCCAGCAGTTTGTCGGCAGGGCCAGATACGCAGTATTTT. Residues: CASSLSAGPDTQYF. V usage is TRBV12-3 or TRBV12-4 and J usage is TRBJ2-3, with D perhaps TRBD1 (5 bases). Trimming removed 3 bases from V and 4 bases from J, with 11 bases in between. This CDR3 is built from 14 residues.

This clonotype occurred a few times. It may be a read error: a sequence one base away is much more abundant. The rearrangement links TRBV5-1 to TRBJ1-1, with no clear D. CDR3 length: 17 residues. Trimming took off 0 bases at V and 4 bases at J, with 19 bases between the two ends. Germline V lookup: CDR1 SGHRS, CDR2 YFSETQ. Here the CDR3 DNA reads TGCGCCAGCAGCTTGGCCCGGGTGCGGATTGAAGGCACTGAAGCTTTCTTT. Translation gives CASSLARVRIEGTEAFF. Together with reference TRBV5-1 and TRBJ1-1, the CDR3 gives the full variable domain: KAGVTQTPRYLIKTRGQQVTLSCSPISGHRSVSWYQQTPGQGLQFLFEYFSETQRNKGNFPGRFSGRQFSNSRSEMNVSTLELGDSALYLCASSLARVRIEGTEAFFGQGTRLTVV.